These T cell receptor beta chains were read from a single sample in a study of blood T cell repertoires in COVID-19. Only in-frame clones appear in the TCRdb table, and some are missing; sequencing was by immunoSEQ multiplex PCR. The profile shows about 430,000 clones, 75% to 90% of them singletons. Sequencing was done on a sample of PBMCs or T cells enriched from blood (not recorded which). These receptors all come from a man aged 25-45 years who had recovered from COVID-19. The CDR3 runs from the conserved cysteine through the conserved F or W. Each record gives: J gene, D gene, V gene, CDR3 protein. A D gene is named only where the DNA matches it firmly.

TRBJ1-3	TRBD1	TRBV2	CATGTGGGNTIYF
TRBJ1-5	NA	TRBV28	CASSRTEGGIQPQHF
TRBJ1-2	NA	TRBV6-5	CASSYLADYGYTF
TRBJ2-7	NA	TRBV11-2	CASNPEGGDFYEQYF
TRBJ1-2	NA	TRBV28	CAGGGNYGYTF
TRBJ1-6	TRBD1	TRBV27	CASSLSWGTVNSPLHF
TRBJ2-2	NA	TRBV7-2	CASSPALSGLTGELFF
TRBJ2-2	NA	TRBV7-8	CASSLGLFGELFF
TRBJ2-7	TRBD1	TRBV5-1	CASSLVFGTGSYEQYF
TRBJ2-1	TRBD1	TRBV5-1	CASSTRGQGSYNEQFF
TRBJ2-3	TRBD2	TRBV5-1	CASSLRPGTSGNPDTQYF
TRBJ2-7	TRBD2	TRBV4-2	CASSQVSSGRAYEQYF
TRBJ2-1	NA	TRBV7-9	CASSFRLDSYNEQFF
TRBJ1-5	TRBD1	TRBV7-9	CASSYGQGNQPQHF
TRBJ2-4	NA	TRBV7-9	CASSLVGGVGDIQYF
TRBJ2-7	NA	TRBV5-1	CASSSGQSYEQYF
TRBJ2-3	TRBD1	TRBV12-5	CASGLVLGTGGTDTQYF